This TCR beta chain appears in the sequencing data of a study of patients and donors after allogeneic stem cell transplantation. TCRdb reprocessed the RT-PCR reads with MiXCR, giving one entry per CDR3 protein. The data contain 100,000 to 130,000 distinct CDR3 sequences, 35% of them singletons. The table lists this clonotype with a few counts. Sequencing used blood, either unsorted or a sorted T cell fraction (not recorded which). This clonotype originated in a human donor who was either an allogeneic HSCT recipient or a stem cell or donor lymphocyte infusion donor (not recorded which). It is not recorded whose cells these are; they may come from a transplant donor.

The CDR3 reads CASSLGRVPYGYTF. For the CDR3, the DNA is TGCGCCAGCAGCCTTGGCAGGGTACCTTATGGCTACACCTTC. The chain employs TRBV4-3 and TRBJ1-2; D is perhaps TRBD1 (5 bases). The CDR3 has 14 residues. With 4 bases removed from V and 5 bases from J, the gap between germline ends came to 14 bases. Germline loops: CDR1 LGHNA, CDR2 YSLEER.